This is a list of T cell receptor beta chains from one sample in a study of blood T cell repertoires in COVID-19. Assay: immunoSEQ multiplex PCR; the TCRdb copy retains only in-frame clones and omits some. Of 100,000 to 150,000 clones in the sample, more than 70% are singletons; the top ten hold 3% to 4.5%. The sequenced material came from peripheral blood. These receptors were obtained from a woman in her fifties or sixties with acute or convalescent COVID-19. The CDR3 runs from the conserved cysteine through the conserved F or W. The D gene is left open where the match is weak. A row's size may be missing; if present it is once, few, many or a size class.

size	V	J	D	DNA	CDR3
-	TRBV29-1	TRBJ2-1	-	TGCAGCGTTGAAAAGGCAGCGGGTTCATACAATGAGCAGTTCTTC	CSVEKAAGSYNEQFF
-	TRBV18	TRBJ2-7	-	TGTGCCAGCTCACCGTACTCAGGGGACCGTGAGCAGTACTTC	CASSPYSGDREQYF
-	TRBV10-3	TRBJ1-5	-	TGTGCCATCAGTGACAACAATCAGCCCCAGCATTTT	CAISDNNQPQHF
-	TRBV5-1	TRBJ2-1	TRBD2	TGCGCCAGCAGCTTGGGACTAGCGGGAGGCAATGAGCAGTTCTTC	CASSLGLAGGNEQFF
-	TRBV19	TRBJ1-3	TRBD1	TGTGCCAGTAGGACAGGGTGGGGTCGAAACACCATATATTTT	CASRTGWGRNTIYF
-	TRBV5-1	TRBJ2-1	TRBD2	TGCGCCAGCAGCTTTTCCAAGCGGGAGTCTAACAATGAGCAGTTCTTC	CASSFSKRESNNEQFF
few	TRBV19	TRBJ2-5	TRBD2	TGTGCCAGTAGTACTCGGACTAGCGGGAGTGCAAAGACCCAGTACTTC	CASSTRTSGSAKTQYF
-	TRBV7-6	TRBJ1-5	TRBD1	TGTGCCAGCAGCTTAGGGACAGGGCGCAATCAGCCCCAGCATTTT	CASSLGTGRNQPQHF
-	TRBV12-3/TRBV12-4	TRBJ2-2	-	TGTGCCAGCAGCGCGAACACCGGGGAGCTGTTTTTT	CASSANTGELFF
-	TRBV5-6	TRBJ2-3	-	TGTGCCAGCAGCTTGGTTATTGATACGCAGTATTTT	CASSLVIDTQYF
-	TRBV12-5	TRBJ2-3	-	TGTGCTAGTGGTTCACAGGGTTTGGATACGCAGTATTTT	CASGSQGLDTQYF
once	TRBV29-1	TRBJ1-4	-	TGCAGCGTTGCGGGGGAGGGTGAAAAACTGTTTTTT	CSVAGEGEKLFF
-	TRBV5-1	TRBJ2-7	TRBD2	TGCGCCAGCAGCTTGGTTCTAGCGGGCCACGAGCAGTACTTC	CASSLVLAGHEQYF
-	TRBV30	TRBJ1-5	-	TGTGCCTGGAGCCGGAAGGGGCAGCCCCAGCATTTT	CAWSRKGQPQHF
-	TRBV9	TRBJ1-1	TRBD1	TGTGCCAGCAGCGTAGATCCCGGACAGGTAGGGGCTTTCTTT	CASSVDPGQVGAFF
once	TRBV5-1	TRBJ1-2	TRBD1	TGCGCCAGCAGCTTGGCCCCCGACAGGGGAGGGCTGAACTATGGCTACACCTTC	CASSLAPDRGGLNYGYTF
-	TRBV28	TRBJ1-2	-	TGTGCCAGCAGTTCAACGAGGGTAAGGGGCTACACCTTC	CASSSTRVRGYTF
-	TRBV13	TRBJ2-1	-	TGTGCCAGCAGCCAGGGGCTCCCTCCGAGCTCCTACAATGAGCAGTTCTTC	CASSQGLPPSSYNEQFF
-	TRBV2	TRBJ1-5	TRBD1	TGTGCCAGCAGTGAAGCGAGGGGGCTCCTTCTAACTTCCCGTCAGCCCCAGCATTTT	CASSEARGLLLTSRQPQHF
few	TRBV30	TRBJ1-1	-	TGTGCCTGGAGTACCGGAACAGGGTTCATGAACACTGAAGCTTTCTTT	CAWSTGTGFMNTEAFF
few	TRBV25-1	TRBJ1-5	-	TGTGCCAGCAGTGAATGGGAGGCGGCTCAGCCCCAGCATTTT	CASSEWEAAQPQHF
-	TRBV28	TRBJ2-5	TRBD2	TGTGCCAGCAGTCCACTAGCGGGAGTTGCGGAGACCCAGTACTTC	CASSPLAGVAETQYF
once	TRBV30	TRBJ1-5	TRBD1	TGTGCCTGGAAGGGGACAGGGGTCCAGCAGCCCCAGCATTTT	CAWKGTGVQQPQHF
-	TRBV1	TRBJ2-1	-	TGCACCAGCAGCCACCTCGAGACTAGCGGGAGCCCGGACAATGAGCAGTTCTTC	CTSSHLETSGSPDNEQFF
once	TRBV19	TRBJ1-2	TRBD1	TGTGCCAGTAGTAGGGGGACAGGGGCGGCTGGCTACACCTTC	CASSRGTGAAGYTF
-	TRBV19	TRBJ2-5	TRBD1	TGTGCCAGTATTAGGGGGCCGGGAGAGACCCAGTACTTC	CASIRGPGETQYF
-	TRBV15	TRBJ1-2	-	TGTGCCACCAGATCGCAGGGGACCTATGGCTACACCTTC	CATRSQGTYGYTF
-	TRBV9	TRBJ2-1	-	TGTGCCAGCAGCGGAGACCCCGGGGATGAGCAGTTCTTC	CASSGDPGDEQFF
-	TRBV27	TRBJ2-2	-	TGTGCCAGCAAATTAGCTATCGCGAACACCGGGGAGCTGTTTTTT	CASKLAIANTGELFF
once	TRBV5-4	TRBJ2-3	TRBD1	TGTGCCAGCAGCTCCTTAACAGGGGGTATAACAGATACGCAGTATTTT	CASSSLTGGITDTQYF
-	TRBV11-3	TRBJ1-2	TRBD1	TGTGCCAGCAGCTCCGGGACAGGGGATGACTATGGCTACACCTTC	CASSSGTGDDYGYTF
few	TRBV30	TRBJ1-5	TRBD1	TGTGCCTATGGGCGGGACAGGGGTTCGCCCCAGCATTTT	CAYGRDRGSPQHF
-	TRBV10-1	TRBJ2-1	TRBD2	TGCGCCAGCAGCCTAAGAGCGGGACCCTACAATGAGCAGTTCTTC	CASSLRAGPYNEQFF
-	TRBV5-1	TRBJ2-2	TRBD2	TGCGCCAGCAGCTCTAGGACTAGCGGATTGAACACCGGGGAGCTGTTTTTT	CASSSRTSGLNTGELFF
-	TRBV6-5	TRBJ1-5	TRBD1	TGTGCCAGCAGTCCGAGGGACAGGGTAGATCAGCCCCAGCATTTT	CASSPRDRVDQPQHF
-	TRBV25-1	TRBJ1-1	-	TGTGCCAGCAGGAGCCCGGGTAACACTGAAGCTTTCTTT	CASRSPGNTEAFF
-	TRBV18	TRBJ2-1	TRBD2	TGTGCCAGCTCACCACCGTTACTAGCGGGAGGGCGACTCCACAATGAGCAGTTCTTC	CASSPPLLAGGRLHNEQFF
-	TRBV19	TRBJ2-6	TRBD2	TGTGCCAGTAGCCATAGCGGGATGCTTCCTGGGGCCAACGTCCTGACTTTC	CASSHSGMLPGANVLTF
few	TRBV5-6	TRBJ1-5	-	TGTGCCAGCAGCTTTAACTGGACAAAGCGAAGGGATAGCAATCAGCCCCAGCATTTT	CASSFNWTKRRDSNQPQHF
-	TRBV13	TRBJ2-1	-	TGTGCCAGCAGCCGTGGCCGGGAATCCTACAATGAGCAGTTCTTC	CASSRGRESYNEQFF
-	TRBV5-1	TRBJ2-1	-	TGCGCCAGCACCATAGATGGGGAGAAGGGCGATGAGCAGTTCTTC	CASTIDGEKGDEQFF
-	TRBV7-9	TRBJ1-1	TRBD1	TGTGCCAGCAGCATAGGGGGCGACACTGAAGCTTTCTTT	CASSIGGDTEAFF
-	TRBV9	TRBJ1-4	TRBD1	TGTGCCAGCAGCGTCCAGGGGGCAGGGGAAAAACTGTTTTTT	CASSVQGAGEKLFF
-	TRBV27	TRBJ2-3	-	TGTGCCAGCAGTACGCCTCTCCGGCGGGCCAGCACAGATACGCAGTATTTT	CASSTPLRRASTDTQYF
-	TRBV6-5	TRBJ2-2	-	TGTGCCAGCCCCCCGGGAGACACCGGGGAGCTGTTTTTT	CASPPGDTGELFF
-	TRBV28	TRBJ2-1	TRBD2	TGTGCCAGCAGGCCGACTAGCGGGAGCTATGAGCAGTTCTTC	CASRPTSGSYEQFF
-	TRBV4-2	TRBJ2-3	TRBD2	TGTGCCAGCAGGCCGGGACTAGCGGGCCGGTTCACAGATACGCAGTATTTT	CASRPGLAGRFTDTQYF
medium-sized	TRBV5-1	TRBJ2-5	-	TGCGCCAGCAGCTTGGGCAGGGGTGCGGAGACCCAGTACTTC	CASSLGRGAETQYF
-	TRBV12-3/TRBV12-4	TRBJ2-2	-	TGTGCCAGCAAAGCCCAACGGTCCGGGGAGCTGTTTTTT	CASKAQRSGELFF
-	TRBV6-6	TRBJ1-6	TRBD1	TGTGCCAGCAGCCAGGGACAGGGGTTTAATTCACCCCTCCACTTT	CASSQGQGFNSPLHF
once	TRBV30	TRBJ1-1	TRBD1	TGTGCCTGGAGGAGGGACAGAAACACTGAAGCTTTCTTT	CAWRRDRNTEAFF
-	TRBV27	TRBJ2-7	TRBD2	TGTGCCAGCAGTGGCCAGGTGGCGGGAGCCTACGAGCAGTACTTC	CASSGQVAGAYEQYF
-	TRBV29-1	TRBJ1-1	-	TGCAGCGTTGCGGGACACACGGACACTGAAGCTTTCTTT	CSVAGHTDTEAFF
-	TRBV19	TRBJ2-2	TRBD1	TGTGCCAGTTTCACAGGGGCCGGGGAGCTGTTTTTT	CASFTGAGELFF
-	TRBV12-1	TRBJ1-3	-	TGTGCCAGCAGCTTTGGAGGCAACTCACTTTCTGGAAACACCATATATTTT	CASSFGGNSLSGNTIYF